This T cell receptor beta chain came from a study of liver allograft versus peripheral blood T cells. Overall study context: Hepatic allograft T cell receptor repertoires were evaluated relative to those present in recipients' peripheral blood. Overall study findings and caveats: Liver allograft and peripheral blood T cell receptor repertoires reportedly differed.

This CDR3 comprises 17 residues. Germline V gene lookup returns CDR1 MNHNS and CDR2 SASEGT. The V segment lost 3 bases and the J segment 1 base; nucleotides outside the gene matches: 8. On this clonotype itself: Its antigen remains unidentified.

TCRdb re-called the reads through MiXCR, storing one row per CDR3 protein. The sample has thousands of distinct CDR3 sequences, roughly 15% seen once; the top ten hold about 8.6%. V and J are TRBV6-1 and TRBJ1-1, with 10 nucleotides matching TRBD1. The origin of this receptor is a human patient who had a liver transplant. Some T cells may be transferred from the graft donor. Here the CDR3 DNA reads TGTGCCAGCAGTGACCTGACAGGGGGCGCAGGGAACACTGAAGCTTTCTTT. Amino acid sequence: CASSDLTGGAGNTEAFF.